This TCR beta chain was recovered during a study of early T cells in non-severe SARS-CoV-2 infection. The V end lost 0 bases, the J end lost 3 bases, and 10 bases lay between the germline ends. CDR3 length: 15 residues. Germline V lookup: CDR1 SGHDT, CDR2 YYEEEE. This clonotype was detected only a few times. One entry per CDR3 protein results from TCRdb running MiXCR on the 5' RACE reads. Here the sample spans roughly 88,000 distinct CDR3 sequences, 12% to 15% being singletons. The receptor was derived from an adult who was a healthcare worker with PCR-confirmed SARS-CoV-2 infection or an uninfected control (not recorded which). Sequencing used whole blood. This chain uses TRBV5-6 with TRBJ1-5; D call uncertain. CDR3 sequence reads: CASSLAGRSNQPQHF. The CDR3 DNA follows: TGTGCCAGCAGCTTGGCCGGACGGTCCAATCAGCCCCAGCATTTT.